The subject of this entry is one TCR beta chain. Its antigen is undetermined. This sample stems from a study of beta chain features in type 1 diabetes. Study-wide points: Patients with type 1 diabetes showed fewer VDJ junction insertions and more deletions. The cDNA sequencing approach could over-represent high-TCR-expressing cells. Shortening that was moderate but significant affected the TCRB CDR3s of Type 1 diabetes patients in all four CD4+ subsets. Among patients, naive, central memory and Treg TCRB repertoires appeared more similar than among healthy donors.

J gave up 4 bases and V 10 bases, and 3 bases lay outside the gene matches. The CDR3 loop spans 13 amino acids. CDR1 and CDR2 from the germline V gene are MDHEN and SYDVKM. Expressed TCRB transcripts were sequenced after all isolated RNA was converted to cDNA. Libraries were prepared by immunoSEQ multiplex PCR; TCRdb keeps only in-frame clonotypes and omits some of them. Among more than 250,000 clones, around 21% were seen once, and the ten largest hold 0.028%. CD45RO/CCR7/CD25/CD127/CD95/CD27 sorting isolated CD4+ naive, central memory, regulatory and stem cell-like memory cells. This TCR came from a woman aged 40 to 50 with type 1 diabetes. The J gene is TRBJ2-3, the V gene TRBV28; TRBD2 aligns across 12 bases. Sequenced sample: naive CD4+ T cells from blood. DNA for the CDR3: TGTGCCACCGGACTAGCGGGACCAGATACGCAGTATTTT. Protein: CATGLAGPDTQYF.